The clone carrying this TCR beta chain was observed a few times. Antigen specificity is unknown. Through a sample-barcoded 5' primer and a J-beta primer mix, a second PCR was run for about 6 to 11 cycles. TCRdb reanalysed the 5' RACE reads using MiXCR and keeps one entry per CDR3 protein. Among about a million distinct CDR3 sequences listed, around two fifths were seen once. These data are taken from a study of blood T cells in healthy people across ages. Study-wide results and caveats: Roughly linearly, TCR beta diversity per million T cells fell as age increased. PBMCs left unsorted prevented a conclusive naive versus antigen-experienced comparison.

About 10 milliliters of peripheral blood were drawn from each donor into EDTA-treated tubes. V lost 3 bases, J lost 4 bases, and 9 bases lay in between. Germline V gene data show CDR1 as SQVTM and CDR2 as ANQGSEA. This CDR3 contains 13 residues. The clonotype comes from a man aged 18 to 30 in good health. The genes are TRBV29-1 and TRBJ2-2; a possible D gene is TRBD1 (5 bases). Sequenced material: blood. This CDR3 reads CSVDLQGTGELFF. The DNA of the CDR3 is TGCAGCGTTGATCTTCAGGGCACCGGGGAGCTGTTTTTT.